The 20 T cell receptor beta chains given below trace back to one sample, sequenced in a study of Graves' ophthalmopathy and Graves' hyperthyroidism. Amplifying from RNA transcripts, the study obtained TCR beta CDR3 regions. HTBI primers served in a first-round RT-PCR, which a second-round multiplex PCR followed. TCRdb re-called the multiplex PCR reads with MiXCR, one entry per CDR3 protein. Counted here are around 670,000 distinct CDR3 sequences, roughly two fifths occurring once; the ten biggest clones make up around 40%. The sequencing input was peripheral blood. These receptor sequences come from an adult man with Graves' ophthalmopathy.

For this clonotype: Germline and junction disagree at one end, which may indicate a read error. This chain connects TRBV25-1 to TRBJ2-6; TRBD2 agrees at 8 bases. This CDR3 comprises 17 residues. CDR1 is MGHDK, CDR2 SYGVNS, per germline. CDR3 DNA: TGTGCCAGCAGCCCACTAGCGGACGGGCCTGGGGCCAACGTCCCGACTTTC. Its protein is CASSPLADGPGANVPTF.

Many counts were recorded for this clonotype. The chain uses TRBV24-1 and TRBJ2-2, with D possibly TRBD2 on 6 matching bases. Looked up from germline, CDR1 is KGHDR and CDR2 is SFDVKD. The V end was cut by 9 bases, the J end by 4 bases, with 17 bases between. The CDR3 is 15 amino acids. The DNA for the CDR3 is TGTGCCACCGGAGGGAGCAGTACGCCCACCGGGGAGCTGTTTTTT. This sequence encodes CATGGSSTPTGELFF.

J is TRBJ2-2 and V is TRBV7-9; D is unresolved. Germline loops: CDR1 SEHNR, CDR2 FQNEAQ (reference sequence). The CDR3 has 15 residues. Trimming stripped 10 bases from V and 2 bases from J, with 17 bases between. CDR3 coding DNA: TGTGCCACCTCACAGAATTGGATTAACACCGGGGAGCTGTTTTTT. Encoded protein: CATSQNWINTGELFF. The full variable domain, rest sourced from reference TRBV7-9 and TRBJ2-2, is DTGVSQNPRHKITKRGQNVTFRCDPISEHNRLYWYRQTLGQGPEFLTYFQNEAQLEKSRLLSDRFSAERPKGSFSTLEIQRTEQGDSAMYLCATSQNWINTGELFFGEGSRLTVL.

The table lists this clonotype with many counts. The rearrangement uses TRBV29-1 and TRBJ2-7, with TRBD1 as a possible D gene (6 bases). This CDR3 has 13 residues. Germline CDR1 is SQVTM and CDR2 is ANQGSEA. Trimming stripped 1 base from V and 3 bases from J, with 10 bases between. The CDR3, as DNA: TGCAGCGTTGAAGTCGGACAGCTCTACGAGCAGTACTTC. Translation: CSVEVGQLYEQYF.

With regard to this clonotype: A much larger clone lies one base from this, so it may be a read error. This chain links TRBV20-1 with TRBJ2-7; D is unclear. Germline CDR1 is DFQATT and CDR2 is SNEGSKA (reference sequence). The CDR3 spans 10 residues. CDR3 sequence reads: CSVRRGEQYF. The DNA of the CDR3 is TGCAGCGTTCGAAGAGGCGAGCAGTACTTC.

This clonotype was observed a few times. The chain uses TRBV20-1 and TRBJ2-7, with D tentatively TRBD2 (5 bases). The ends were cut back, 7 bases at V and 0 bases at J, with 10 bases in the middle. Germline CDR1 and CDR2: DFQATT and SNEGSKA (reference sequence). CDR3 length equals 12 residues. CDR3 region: CSVLRDSYEQYF. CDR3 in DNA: TGCAGTGTGTTACGGGACTCCTACGAGCAGTACTTC.

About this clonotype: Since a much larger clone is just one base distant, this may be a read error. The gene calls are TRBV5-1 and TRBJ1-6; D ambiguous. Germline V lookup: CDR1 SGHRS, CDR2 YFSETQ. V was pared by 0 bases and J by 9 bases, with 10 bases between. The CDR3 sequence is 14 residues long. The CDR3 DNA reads TGCGCCAGCAGCTTGGCACGGGGAAGTTCACCCCTCCACTTT. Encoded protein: CASSLARGSSPLHF. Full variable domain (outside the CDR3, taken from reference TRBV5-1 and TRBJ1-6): KAGVTQTPRYLIKTRGQQVTLSCSPISGHRSVSWYQQTPGQGLQFLFEYFSETQRNKGNFPGRFSGRQFSNSRSEMNVSTLELGDSALYLCASSLARGSSPLHFGNGTRLTVT.

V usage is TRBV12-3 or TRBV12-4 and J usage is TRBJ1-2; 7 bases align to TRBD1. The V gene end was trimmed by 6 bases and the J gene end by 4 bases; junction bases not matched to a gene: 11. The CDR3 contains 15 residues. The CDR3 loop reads CASRLTGDWFYGYTF. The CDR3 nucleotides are TGTGCCAGCAGACTAACAGGGGATTGGTTCTATGGCTACACCTTC.

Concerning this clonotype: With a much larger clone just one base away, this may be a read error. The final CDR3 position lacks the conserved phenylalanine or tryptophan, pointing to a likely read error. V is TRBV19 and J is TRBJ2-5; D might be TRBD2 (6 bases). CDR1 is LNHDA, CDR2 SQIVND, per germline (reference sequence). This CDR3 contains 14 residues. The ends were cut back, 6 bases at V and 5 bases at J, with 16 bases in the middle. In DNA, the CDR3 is TGTGCCAGTAGCCGAGGGTGGCTAGCGGAGACCCAGTACCTC. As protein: CASSRGWLAETQYL.

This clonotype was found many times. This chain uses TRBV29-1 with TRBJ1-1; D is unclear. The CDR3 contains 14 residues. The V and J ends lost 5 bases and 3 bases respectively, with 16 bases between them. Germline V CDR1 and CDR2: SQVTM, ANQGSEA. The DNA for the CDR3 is TGCAGCGTTCATCGGGCCTCCCTTGACACTGAAGCTTTCTTT. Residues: CSVHRASLDTEAFF.

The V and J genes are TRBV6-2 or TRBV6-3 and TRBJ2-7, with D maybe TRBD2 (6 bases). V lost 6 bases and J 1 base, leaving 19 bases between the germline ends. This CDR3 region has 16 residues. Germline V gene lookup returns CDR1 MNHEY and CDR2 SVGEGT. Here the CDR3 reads CASSRHRSTRSYEQYF. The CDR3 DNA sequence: TGTGCCAGCAGCCGTCACCGATCGACTAGGTCCTACGAGCAGTACTTC.

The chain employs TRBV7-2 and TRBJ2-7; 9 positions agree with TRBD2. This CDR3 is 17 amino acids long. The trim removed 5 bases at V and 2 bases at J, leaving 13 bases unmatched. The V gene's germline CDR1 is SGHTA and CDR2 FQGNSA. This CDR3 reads CASSQRGGGRVTYEQYF. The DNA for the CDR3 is TGTGCCAGCAGCCAAAGAGGCGGCGGGAGGGTAACCTACGAGCAGTACTTC.

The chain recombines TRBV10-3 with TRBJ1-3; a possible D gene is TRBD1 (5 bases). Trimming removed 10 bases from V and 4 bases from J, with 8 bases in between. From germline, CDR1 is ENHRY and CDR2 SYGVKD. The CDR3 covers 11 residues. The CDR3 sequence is CATHRGNTIYF. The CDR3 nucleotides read TGTGCCACCCACAGGGGAAACACCATATATTTT.

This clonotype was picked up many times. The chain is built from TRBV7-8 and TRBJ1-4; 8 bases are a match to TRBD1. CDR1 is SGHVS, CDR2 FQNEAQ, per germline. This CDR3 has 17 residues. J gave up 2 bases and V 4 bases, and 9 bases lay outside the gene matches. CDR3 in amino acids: CASSSGQGSWTNEKLFF. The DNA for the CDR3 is TGTGCCAGCAGCTCCGGACAGGGATCTTGGACTAATGAAAAACTGTTTTTT. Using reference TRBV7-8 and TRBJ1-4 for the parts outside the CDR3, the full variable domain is GAGVSQSPRYKVAKRGQDVALRCDPISGHVSLFWYQQALGQGPEFLTYFQNEAQLDKSGLPSDRFFAERPEGSVSTLKIQRTQQEDSAVYLCASSSGQGSWTNEKLFFGSGTQLSVL.

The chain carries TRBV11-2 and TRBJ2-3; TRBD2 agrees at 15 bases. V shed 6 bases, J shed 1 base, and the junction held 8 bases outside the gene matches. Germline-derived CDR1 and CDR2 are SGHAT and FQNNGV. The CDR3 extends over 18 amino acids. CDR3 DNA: TGTGCCAGCAGAGGGACTAGCGGGAGGTACCAGGGCACAGATACGCAGTATTTT. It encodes CASRGTSGRYQGTDTQYF.

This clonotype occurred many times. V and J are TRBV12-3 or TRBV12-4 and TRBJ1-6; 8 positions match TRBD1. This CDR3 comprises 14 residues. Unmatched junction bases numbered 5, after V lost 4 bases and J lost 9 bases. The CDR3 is CASSSTDRGSPLHF. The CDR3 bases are TGTGCCAGCAGTTCAACCGACAGGGGTTCACCCCTCCACTTT.

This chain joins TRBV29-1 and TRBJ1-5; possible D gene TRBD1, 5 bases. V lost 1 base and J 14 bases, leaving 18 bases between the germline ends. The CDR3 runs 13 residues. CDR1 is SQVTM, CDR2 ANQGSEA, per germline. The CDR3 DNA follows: TGCAGCGTTGAAGCGGGGGACGGCAGCTACGAGCATTTT. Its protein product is CSVEAGDGSYEHF.

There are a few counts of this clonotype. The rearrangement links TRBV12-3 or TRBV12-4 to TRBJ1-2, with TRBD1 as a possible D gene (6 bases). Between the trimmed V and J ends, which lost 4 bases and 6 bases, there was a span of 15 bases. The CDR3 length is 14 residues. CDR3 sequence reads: CASSSAGVSHGYTF. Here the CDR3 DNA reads TGTGCCAGCAGTTCCGCAGGGGTTTCTCATGGCTACACCTTC.

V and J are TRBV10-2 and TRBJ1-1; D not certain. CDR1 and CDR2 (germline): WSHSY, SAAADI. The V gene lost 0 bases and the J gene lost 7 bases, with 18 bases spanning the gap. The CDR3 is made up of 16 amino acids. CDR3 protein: CASSESGPGLIYEAFF. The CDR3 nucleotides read TGCGCCAGCAGTGAGTCAGGGCCGGGGTTGATTTATGAAGCTTTCTTT.

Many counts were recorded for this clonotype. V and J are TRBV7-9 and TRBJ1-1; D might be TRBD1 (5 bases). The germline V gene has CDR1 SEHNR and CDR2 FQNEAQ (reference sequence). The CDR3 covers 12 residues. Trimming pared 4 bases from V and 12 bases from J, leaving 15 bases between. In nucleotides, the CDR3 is TGTGCCAGCAGCTCCGGGACCCTCGCCACTTTCTTT. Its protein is CASSSGTLATFF.